The rows below give T cell receptor beta chains drawn from one sample of a study of vaccination and CD4 T cells after COVID-19. Antigens of these TCRs are unknown. TCRdb reprocessed the PCR reads via MiXCR and lists one record per CDR3 protein. The table includes around 10,000 distinct CDR3 sequences, 40% to 45% detected once. Sequencing was carried out using CD4+ T cells from blood, cultured in vitro. The origin of the receptors is a human donor who had recovered from COVID-19. Each CDR3 is given with its conserved first and last residue. D genes are given only for firm matches. A clone size is listed for some rows: how often the clone was seen (once, few, many), or a class if it is expanded.

TRBJ2-5	TRBD2	TRBV14	15	-	TGTGCCAGCAGCCAAGTGTTTACTAGCGGGGCCACCCAGTACTTC	CASSQVFTSGATQYF
TRBJ1-5	-	TRBV6-5	15	few	TGTGCCAGCAGTTACTCGGGCGGTAGCAATCAGCCCCAGCATTTT	CASSYSGGSNQPQHF
TRBJ2-7	-	TRBV18	14	-	TGTGCCAGCTCACCAGGGACTTTTTCCTACGAGCAGTACTTC	CASSPGTFSYEQYF
TRBJ1-2	-	TRBV5-4	13	-	TGTGCCAGCAGCTTGGTGGCTAACTATGGCTACACCTTC	CASSLVANYGYTF
TRBJ1-1	-	TRBV30	11	-	TGTGCCTGGAAGGACGGGAGTGAAGCTTTCTTT	CAWKDGSEAFF
TRBJ1-2	-	TRBV19	13	-	TGTGCCAGTAGTTGGACCGGGGCCCACGGCTACACCTTC	CASSWTGAHGYTF
TRBJ1-5	TRBD1	TRBV6-1	13	few	TGTGCCAGCAGTCAGACAGGGGGTCAGCCCCAGCATTTT	CASSQTGGQPQHF
TRBJ1-1	TRBD1	TRBV20-1	14	few	TGCAGTGCTTACCGGGACAGGGGGTCCGATGGAGCTTTCTTT	CSAYRDRGSDGAFF
TRBJ1-6	TRBD1	TRBV7-6	14	few	TGTGCCAGCAGCCAGGACAGGGCCAATTCACCCCTCCACTTT	CASSQDRANSPLHF
TRBJ2-1	TRBD2	TRBV20-1	12	-	TGCAGTGCTAGAAGACTAGCGCATGAGCAGTTCTTC	CSARRLAHEQFF
TRBJ2-1	-	TRBV9	11	-	TGTGCCAGCAGCGTAGTAGATGAGCAGTTCTTC	CASSVVDEQFF
TRBJ1-4	TRBD1	TRBV11-3	16	few	TGTGCCAGCAGCATAAGGACAGGGGGGCTTTGGGAAAAACTGTTTTTT	CASSIRTGGLWEKLFF
TRBJ1-1	-	TRBV20-1	14	-	TGCAGTGCTAGAGTGCCGGGCGGGAACACTGAAGCTTTCTTT	CSARVPGGNTEAFF
TRBJ1-3	-	TRBV5-8	14	-	TGTGCCAGCAGCGACAGAAACTCTGGAAACACCATATATTTT	CASSDRNSGNTIYF
TRBJ1-2	-	TRBV7-9	19	-	TGTGCCAGCAGCCCTACGGTTCTTGTAACCCCCTTGGAGAACTATGGCTACACCTTC	CASSPTVLVTPLENYGYTF
TRBJ1-6	-	TRBV24-1	16	-	TGTGCCACCAGTGATAGTCAATCTCCTGGTAATTCACCCCTCCACTTT	CATSDSQSPGNSPLHF